This TCR beta chain was captured in a study of T-cell memory formation after mild COVID-19. Study background: Most TCR clusters belonged to a single donor. Study-level results: Clones that contracted from day 15 to 85 were balanced CD4/CD8, while later expanders leaned CD4+.

Points on this clonotype: What it binds is unknown.

Researchers used 5'RACE with constant-segment primers to make TCR alpha and TCR beta cDNA libraries that carry sample barcodes and UMIs. TCRdb re-called the 5' RACE reads with MiXCR, one entry per CDR3 protein. The data show some 150,000 distinct CDR3 sequences, roughly 21% seen once. V was clipped by 3 bases and J by 3 bases; unmatched bases: 5. Germline loops: CDR1 LGHNA, CDR2 YNFKEQ. This CDR3 has 15 amino acids. The source of this sequence is an adult woman who had mild COVID-19 (a few samples of this study predate the infection). Cell type and time point are not known. V gene TRBV4-2 combines with J gene TRBJ2-5, with TRBD2 identical over 9 bases. The sample taken for sequencing was PBMCs or a T cell subset sorted from them (not recorded which). The CDR3 DNA reads TGTGCCAGCAGCCACGTGGGCGGGGGGGAAGAGACCCAGTACTTC. It encodes CASSHVGGGEETQYF.